Described below is a single T cell receptor (beta chain) sequence and its context. Donors were drawn from the 120-subject validation cohort, separate from the roughly 700-subject first cohort. The germline gives CDR1 SNHLY, CDR2 FYNNEI. This CDR3 contains 16 residues. The V end lost 2 bases, the J end lost 0 bases, and 13 bases lay between the germline ends. This specimen belongs to a study of cytomegalovirus exposure and HLA in healthy donors. Only in-frame clones appear in the TCRdb table, and some are missing; sequencing was by immunoSEQ multiplex PCR. The table lists around 70,000 clones, 94% of them singletons.

The genes are TRBV2 and TRBJ1-2; weak D call: TRBD1 (6 bases). Sequencing used PBMCs. The sequence came from a woman between 18 and 29 years old in good health and CMV-seropositive. DNA for the CDR3: TGTGCCAGCAGTGAAAGAGGTCAGGGGACTAACTATGGCTACACCTTC. It encodes CASSERGQGTNYGYTF.